What follows is one TCR beta chain and its context. Sequenced by immunoSEQ multiplex PCR; TCRdb stores in-frame clones only, minus some. The profile shows fewer than 95,000 clones, approximately 90% of them singletons. This entry is derived from a study of blood T cell repertoires in COVID-19. Study context: Sources were T cells, B-cell-depleted T cells, or PBMCs; the material itself was cDNA or gDNA.

V was pared by 5 bases and J by 6 bases, with 5 bases of the junction left unmatched. CDR3 length: 13 amino acids. This chain connects TRBV12-3 or TRBV12-4 to TRBJ1-1, with 8 bases lining up with TRBD1. Material for sequencing was peripheral blood. This TCR was sampled from a man aged 50 or older with active or convalescent COVID-19. In nucleotides, the CDR3 is TGTGCCAGCAGTACTGACAGGGGCGCTGAAGCTTTCTTT. Its protein is CASSTDRGAEAFF.